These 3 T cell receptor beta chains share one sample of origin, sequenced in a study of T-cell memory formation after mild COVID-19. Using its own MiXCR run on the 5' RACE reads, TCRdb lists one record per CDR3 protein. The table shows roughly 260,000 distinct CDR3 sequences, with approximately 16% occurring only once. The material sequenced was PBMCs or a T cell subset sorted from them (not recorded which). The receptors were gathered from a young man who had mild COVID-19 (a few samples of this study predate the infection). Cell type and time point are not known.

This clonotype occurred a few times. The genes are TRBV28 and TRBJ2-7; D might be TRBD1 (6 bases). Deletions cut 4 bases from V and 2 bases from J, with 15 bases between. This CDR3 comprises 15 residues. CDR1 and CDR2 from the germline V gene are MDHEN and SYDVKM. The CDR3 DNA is TGTGCCAGCAGTTCCCTCGACAGGAATGCCTACGAGCAGTACTTC. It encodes CASSSLDRNAYEQYF.

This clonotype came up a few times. CDR3 nucleotides: TGTGCCAGCAGTCTCCCAGGGGGGTACAATGAGCAGTTCTTC. Encoded protein: CASSLPGGYNEQFF. The rearrangement uses TRBV28 and TRBJ2-1, with D tentatively TRBD1 (7 bases). The V gene's germline CDR1 is MDHEN and CDR2 SYDVKM. This CDR3 has 14 amino acids. The germline V and J ends were trimmed by 5 bases and 4 bases, with 12 bases remaining between them.

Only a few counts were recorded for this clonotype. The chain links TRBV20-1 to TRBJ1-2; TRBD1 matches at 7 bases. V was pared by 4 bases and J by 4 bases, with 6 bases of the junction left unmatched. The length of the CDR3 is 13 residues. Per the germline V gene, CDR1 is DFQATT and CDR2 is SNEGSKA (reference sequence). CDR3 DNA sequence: TGCAGTGCTATTGGACAGGATGCCTATGGCTACACCTTC. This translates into CSAIGQDAYGYTF.